This T cell receptor beta chain was sequenced during a study of blood T cell repertoires in COVID-19. Participants were placed into cohorts based on the clinical history they reported. Cohort 3 donors counted as recovered after two negative PCRs, clearance, or resolved symptoms. Trimming took off 4 bases at V and 0 bases at J, with 14 bases between the two ends. Germline V gene data show CDR1 as KGHSH and CDR2 as LQKENI. The CDR3 contains 16 residues. Only in-frame clones appear in the TCRdb table, and some are missing; sequencing was by immunoSEQ multiplex PCR. The sample includes a few hundred thousand clones, more than 85% of them seen just once.

This TCR was recovered from a woman aged 30 to 39 who had recovered from COVID-19. This chain joins TRBV18 and TRBJ2-3, with D perhaps matching TRBD1 (5 bases). The sample consisted of PBMCs or T cells enriched from blood (not recorded which). CDR3 protein: CASSQSQTASTDTQYF. DNA of the CDR3: TGTGCCAGCTCACAATCCCAGACAGCAAGCACAGATACGCAGTATTTT.